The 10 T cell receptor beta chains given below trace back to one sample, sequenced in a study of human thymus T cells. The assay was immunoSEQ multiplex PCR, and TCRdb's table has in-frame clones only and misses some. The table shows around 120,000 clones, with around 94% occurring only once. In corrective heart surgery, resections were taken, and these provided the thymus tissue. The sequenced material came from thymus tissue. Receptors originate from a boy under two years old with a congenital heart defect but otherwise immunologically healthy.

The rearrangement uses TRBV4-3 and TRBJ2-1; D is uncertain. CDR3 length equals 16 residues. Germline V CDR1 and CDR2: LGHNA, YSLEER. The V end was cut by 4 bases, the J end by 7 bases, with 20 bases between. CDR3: CASSRSLEDGVNEQFF. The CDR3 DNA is TGCGCCAGCAGCCGGTCCCTCGAGGATGGGGTTAATGAGCAGTTCTTC.

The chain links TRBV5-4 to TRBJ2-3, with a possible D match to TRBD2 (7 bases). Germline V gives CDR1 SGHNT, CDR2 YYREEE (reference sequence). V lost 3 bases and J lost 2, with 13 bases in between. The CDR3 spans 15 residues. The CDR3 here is CASSWGGGITDTQYF. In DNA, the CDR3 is TGTGCCAGCAGCTGGGGCGGGGGCATCACAGATACGCAGTATTTT. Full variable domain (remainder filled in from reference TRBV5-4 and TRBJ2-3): ETGVTQSPTHLIKTRGQQVTLRCSSQSGHNTVSWYQQALGQGPQFIFQYYREEENGRGNFPPRFSGLQFPNYSSELNVNALELDDSALYLCASSWGGGITDTQYFGPGTRLTVL.

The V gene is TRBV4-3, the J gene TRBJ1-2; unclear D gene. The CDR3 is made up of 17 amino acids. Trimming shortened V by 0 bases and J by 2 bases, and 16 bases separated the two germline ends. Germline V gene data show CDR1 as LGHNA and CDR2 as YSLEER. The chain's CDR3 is CASSQEASVALNYGYTF. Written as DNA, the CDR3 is TGCGCCAGCAGCCAAGAAGCGTCAGTAGCTTTAAACTATGGCTACACCTTC.

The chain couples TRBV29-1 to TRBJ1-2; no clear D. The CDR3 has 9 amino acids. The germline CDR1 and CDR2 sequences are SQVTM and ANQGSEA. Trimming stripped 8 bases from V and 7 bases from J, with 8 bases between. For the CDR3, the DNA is TGCAGCTCGGTGGGTGGCTACACCTTC. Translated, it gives CSSVGGYTF.

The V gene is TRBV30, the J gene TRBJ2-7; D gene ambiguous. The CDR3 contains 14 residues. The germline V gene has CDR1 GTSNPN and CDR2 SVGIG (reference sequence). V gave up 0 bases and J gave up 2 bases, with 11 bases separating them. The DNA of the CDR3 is TGTGCCTGGAGTGTACGTAGACGCGCCTACGAGCAGTACTTC. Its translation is CAWSVRRRAYEQYF.

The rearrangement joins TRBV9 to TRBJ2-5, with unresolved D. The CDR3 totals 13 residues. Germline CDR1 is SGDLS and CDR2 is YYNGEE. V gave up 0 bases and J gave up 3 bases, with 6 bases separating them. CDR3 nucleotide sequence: TGTGCCAGCAGCGTAGACGTGGAAGAGACCCAGTACTTC. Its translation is CASSVDVEETQYF.

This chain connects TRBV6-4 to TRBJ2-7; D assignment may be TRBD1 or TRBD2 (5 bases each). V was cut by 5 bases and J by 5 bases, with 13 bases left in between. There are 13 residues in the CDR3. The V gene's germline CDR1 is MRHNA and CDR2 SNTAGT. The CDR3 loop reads CASSWDEDNEQYF. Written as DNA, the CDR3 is TGTGCCAGCAGTTGGGACGAGGACAACGAGCAGTACTTC.

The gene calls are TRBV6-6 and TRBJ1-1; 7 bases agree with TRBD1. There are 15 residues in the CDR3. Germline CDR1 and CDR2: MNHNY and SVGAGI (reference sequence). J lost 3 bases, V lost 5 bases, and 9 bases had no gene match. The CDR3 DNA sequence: TGTGCCAGCAGTCAAGGGACAGTGTGGGACACTGAAGCTTTCTTT. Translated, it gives CASSQGTVWDTEAFF.

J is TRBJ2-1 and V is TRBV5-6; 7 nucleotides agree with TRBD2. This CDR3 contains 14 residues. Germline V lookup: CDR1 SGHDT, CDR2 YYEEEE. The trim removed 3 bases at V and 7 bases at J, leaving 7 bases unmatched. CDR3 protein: CASSSPGGINEQFF. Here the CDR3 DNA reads TGTGCCAGCAGCTCCCCCGGGGGGATAAATGAGCAGTTCTTC.

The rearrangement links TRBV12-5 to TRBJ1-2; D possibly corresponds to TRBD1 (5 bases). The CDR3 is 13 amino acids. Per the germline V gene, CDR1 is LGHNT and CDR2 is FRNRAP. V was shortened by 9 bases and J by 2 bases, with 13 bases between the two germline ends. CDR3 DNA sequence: TGTGCTAGCCCGTCCCCAGGGAACTATGGCTACACCTTC. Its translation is CASPSPGNYGYTF.